These T cell receptor beta chains were read from a single sample in a study of T cell responses to AZD1222 COVID-19 vaccine. The repertoire was sequenced with immunoSEQ multiplex PCR; TCRdb's copy has only in-frame clones and lacks some. Altogether fewer than 130,000 clones are present, over 85% being singletons, with the ten largest covering about 16%. The material sequenced was peripheral blood, taken 28 days after the second AZD1222 dose. These receptors originate from an adult who received the AZD1222 COVID-19 vaccine. Both conserved end residues are part of each CDR3. A D gene is named only where the DNA matches it firmly. Some rows mark clone size as missing; the rest say once, few, many or name a class of expanded clone.

TRBJ1-2 NA NA TRBV28 TGTGCCAGCAGCCCCTCTGTCGGAAGGGGCTATGGCTACACCTTC CASSPSVGRGYGYTF
TRBJ1-6 NA NA TRBV11-3 TGTGCCAGCAGCTTAGAGAATTCACCCCTCCACTTT CASSLENSPLHF
TRBJ2-2 few NA TRBV9 TGTGCCAGCAGCCCCAGAGGTGAGGCCGGGGAGCTGTTTTTT CASSPRGEAGELFF
TRBJ1-2 NA TRBD1 TRBV5-6 TGTGCCAGCAGCTTGGGACAGGGGGACTATGGCTACACCTTC CASSLGQGDYGYTF
TRBJ2-3 NA TRBD1 TRBV7-9 TGTGCCAGCAGCTTCCGGGACAGGCAATATTTT CASSFRDRQYF
TRBJ2-1 NA TRBD1 TRBV7-8 TGTGCCACCAAACCGACAGGGCCTCCCCTCAATGAGCAGTTCTTC CATKPTGPPLNEQFF
TRBJ1-5 NA NA TRBV30 TGTGCCTGGAGTTCTCTAGTGGGGGTTCAGCCCCAGCATTTT CAWSSLVGVQPQHF
TRBJ2-7 NA TRBD2 TRBV3-1/TRBV3-2 TGTGCCAGCAGCCTCACTAGCGGGTACGAGCAGTACTTC CASSLTSGYEQYF
TRBJ1-1 NA TRBD1 TRBV5-1 TGCGCCAGCAGCGTACAGGGGCCGGACACTGAAGCTTTCTTT CASSVQGPDTEAFF
TRBJ1-5 NA NA TRBV30 TGTGCCTGGAGTGTACGGGGCAGCCTCAATCAGCCCCAGCATTTT CAWSVRGSLNQPQHF
TRBJ2-7 NA TRBD1 TRBV6-5 TGTGCCAGCAGTTTGAACAGGGGTAACGAGCAGTACTTC CASSLNRGNEQYF